The clone carrying this T cell receptor (beta chain) was detected ten times or more. Germline V CDR1 and CDR2: SGHAT, FQNNGV. The ends lost 4 bases at V and 3 bases at J; junction bases unmatched: 10. The CDR3 extends over 18 amino acids. This entry comes from a study of T cells in Graves' hyperthyroidism and ophthalmopathy. Study-wide context: The initial diagnosis was the point when peripheral blood was collected, ahead of any treatment.

The TCR beta CDR3 regions underwent amplification using RNA transcripts as the source. The HTBI set primed first-round TCR CDR3 RT-PCR. TCRdb re-analysed the multiplex PCR reads in MiXCR, keeping a single row per CDR3 protein. The sample has approximately 300,000 distinct CDR3 sequences, over 15% seen once. Sample: blood. This receptor was identified in a woman aged 55-75 years with Graves' ophthalmopathy. The J gene is TRBJ2-3, the V gene TRBV11-2, with 13 positions matching TRBD2. This chain's CDR3 is CASSSLPGLAGKTDTQYF. CDR3 sequence (DNA): TGTGCCAGCAGCTCACTCCCGGGACTAGCGGGGAAAACAGATACGCAGTATTTT.